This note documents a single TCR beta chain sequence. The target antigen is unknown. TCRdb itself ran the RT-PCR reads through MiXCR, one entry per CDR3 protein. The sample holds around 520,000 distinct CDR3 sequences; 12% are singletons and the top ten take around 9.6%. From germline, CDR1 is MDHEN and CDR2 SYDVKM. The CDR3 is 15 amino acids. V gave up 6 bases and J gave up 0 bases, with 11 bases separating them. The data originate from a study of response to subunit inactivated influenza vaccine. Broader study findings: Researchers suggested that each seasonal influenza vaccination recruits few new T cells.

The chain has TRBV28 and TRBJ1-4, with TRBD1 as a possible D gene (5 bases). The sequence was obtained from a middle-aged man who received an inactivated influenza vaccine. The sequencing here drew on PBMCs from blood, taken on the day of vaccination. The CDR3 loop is CASSRGGTTNEKLFF. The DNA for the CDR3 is TGTGCCAGCAGCCGTGGGGGTACAACTAATGAAAAACTGTTTTTT. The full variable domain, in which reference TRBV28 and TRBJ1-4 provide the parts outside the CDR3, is DVKVTQSSRYLVKRTGEKVFLECVQDMDHENMFWYRQDPGLGLRLIYFSYDVKMKEKGDIPEGYSVSREKKERFSLILESASTNQTSMYLCASSRGGTTNEKLFFGSGTQLSVL.